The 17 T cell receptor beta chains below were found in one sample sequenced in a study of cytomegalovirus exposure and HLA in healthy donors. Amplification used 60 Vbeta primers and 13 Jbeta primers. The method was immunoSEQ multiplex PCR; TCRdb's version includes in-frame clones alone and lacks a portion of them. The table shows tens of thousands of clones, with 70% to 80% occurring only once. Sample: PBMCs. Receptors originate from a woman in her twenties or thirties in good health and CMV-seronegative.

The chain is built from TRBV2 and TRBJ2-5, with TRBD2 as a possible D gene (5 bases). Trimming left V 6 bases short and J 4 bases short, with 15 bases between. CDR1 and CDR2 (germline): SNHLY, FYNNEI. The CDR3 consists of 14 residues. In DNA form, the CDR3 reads TGTGCCAGCAGAGCCCTGGCTGAGGGAGAGACCCAGTACTTC. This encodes CASRALAEGETQYF.

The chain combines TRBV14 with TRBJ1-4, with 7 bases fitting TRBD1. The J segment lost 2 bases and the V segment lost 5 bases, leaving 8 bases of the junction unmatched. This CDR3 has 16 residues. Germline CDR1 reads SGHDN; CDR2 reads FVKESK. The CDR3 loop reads CASSEWGQRTNEKLFF. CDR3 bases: TGTGCCAGCAGCGAATGGGGACAGAGGACTAATGAAAAACTGTTTTTT.

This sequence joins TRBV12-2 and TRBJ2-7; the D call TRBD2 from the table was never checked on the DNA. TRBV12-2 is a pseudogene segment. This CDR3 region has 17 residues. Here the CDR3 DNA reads TGTGCAAGTCGCTCACACGGTGGGGGCGGGAGATCTTGCGAGCAGTACTTC. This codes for CASRSHGGGGRSCEQYF.

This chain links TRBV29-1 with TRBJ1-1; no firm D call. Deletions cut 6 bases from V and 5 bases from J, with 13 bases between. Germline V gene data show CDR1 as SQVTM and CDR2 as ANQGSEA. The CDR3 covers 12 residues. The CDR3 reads CSVTMGGTEAFF. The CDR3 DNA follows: TGCAGCGTGACCATGGGAGGGACTGAAGCTTTCTTT.

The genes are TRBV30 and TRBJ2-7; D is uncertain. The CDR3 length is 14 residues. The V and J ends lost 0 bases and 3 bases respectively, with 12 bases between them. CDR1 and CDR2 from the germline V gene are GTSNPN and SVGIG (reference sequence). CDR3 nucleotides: TGTGCCTGGAGTGTACCCCTAACGGGCTACGAGCAGTACTTC. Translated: CAWSVPLTGYEQYF.

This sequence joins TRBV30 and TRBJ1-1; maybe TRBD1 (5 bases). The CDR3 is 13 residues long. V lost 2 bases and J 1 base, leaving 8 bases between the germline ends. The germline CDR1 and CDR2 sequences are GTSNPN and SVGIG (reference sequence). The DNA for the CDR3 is TGTGCCTGGAGTCTCAGGGAGAACACTGAAGCTTTCTTT. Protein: CAWSLRENTEAFF.

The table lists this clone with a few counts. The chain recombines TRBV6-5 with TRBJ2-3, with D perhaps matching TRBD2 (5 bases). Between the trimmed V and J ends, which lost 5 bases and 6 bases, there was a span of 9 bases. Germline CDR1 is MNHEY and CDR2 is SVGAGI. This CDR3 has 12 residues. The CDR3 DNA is TGTGCCAGCAGTCGAACGGGGGATACGCAGTATTTT. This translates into CASSRTGDTQYF.

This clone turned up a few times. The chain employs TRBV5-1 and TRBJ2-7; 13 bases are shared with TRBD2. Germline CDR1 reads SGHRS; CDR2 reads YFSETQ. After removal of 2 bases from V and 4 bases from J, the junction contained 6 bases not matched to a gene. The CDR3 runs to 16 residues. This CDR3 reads CASSFGTSGDLYEQYF. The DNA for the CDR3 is TGCGCCAGCAGCTTCGGGACTAGCGGGGATCTATACGAGCAGTACTTC. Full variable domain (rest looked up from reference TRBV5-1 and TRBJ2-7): KAGVTQTPRYLIKTRGQQVTLSCSPISGHRSVSWYQQTPGQGLQFLFEYFSETQRNKGNFPGRFSGRQFSNSRSEMNVSTLELGDSALYLCASSFGTSGDLYEQYFGPGTRLTVT.

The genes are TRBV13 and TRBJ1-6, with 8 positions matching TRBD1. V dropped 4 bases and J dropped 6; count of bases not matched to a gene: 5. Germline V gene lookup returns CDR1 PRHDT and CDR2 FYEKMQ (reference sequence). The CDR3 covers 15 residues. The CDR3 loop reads CASSSVDRGNSPLHF. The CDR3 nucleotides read TGTGCCAGCAGCTCCGTTGACAGGGGTAATTCACCCCTCCACTTT.

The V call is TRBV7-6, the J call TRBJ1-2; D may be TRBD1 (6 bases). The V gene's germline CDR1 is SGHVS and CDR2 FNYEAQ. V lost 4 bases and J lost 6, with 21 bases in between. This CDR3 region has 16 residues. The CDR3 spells CASSYTRAGGRHGYTF. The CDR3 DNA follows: TGTGCCAGCAGCTACACGAGGGCGGGGGGCCGTCATGGCTACACCTTC.

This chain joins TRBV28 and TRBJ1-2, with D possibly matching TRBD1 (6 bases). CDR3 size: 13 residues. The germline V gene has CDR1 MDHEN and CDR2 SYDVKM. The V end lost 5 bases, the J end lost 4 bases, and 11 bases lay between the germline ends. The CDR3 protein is CASSRTATYGYTF. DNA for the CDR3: TGTGCCAGCAGTCGGACAGCCACCTATGGCTACACCTTC.

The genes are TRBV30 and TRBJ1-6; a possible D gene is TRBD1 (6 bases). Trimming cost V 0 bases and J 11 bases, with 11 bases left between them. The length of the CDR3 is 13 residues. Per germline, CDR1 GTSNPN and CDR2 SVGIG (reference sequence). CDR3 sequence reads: CAWSVLTGTPLHF. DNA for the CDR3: TGTGCCTGGAGTGTACTAACAGGGACACCCCTCCACTTT.

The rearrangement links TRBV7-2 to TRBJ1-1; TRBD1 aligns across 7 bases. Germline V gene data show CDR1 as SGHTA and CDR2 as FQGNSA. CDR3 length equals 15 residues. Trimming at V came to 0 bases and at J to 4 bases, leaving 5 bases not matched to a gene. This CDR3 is CASSLAAGGATEAFF. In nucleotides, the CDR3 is TGTGCCAGCAGCTTAGCGGCAGGGGGAGCCACTGAAGCTTTCTTT.

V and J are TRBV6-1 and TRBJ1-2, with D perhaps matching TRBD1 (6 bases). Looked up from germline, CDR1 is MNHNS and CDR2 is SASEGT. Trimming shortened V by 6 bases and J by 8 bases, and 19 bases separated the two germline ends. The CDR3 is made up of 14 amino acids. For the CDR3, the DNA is TGTGCCAGCAGCTCACCCCCGGACAGTGGCGGCTACACCTTC. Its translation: CASSSPPDSGGYTF.

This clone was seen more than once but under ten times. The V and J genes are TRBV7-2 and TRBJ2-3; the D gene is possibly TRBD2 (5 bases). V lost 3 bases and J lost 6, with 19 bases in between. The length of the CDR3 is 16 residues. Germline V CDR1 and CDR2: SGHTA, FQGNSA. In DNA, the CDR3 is TGTGCCAGCAGCTTTCAGAGCGGAGCCCTCCCGGATACGCAGTATTTT. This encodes CASSFQSGALPDTQYF.

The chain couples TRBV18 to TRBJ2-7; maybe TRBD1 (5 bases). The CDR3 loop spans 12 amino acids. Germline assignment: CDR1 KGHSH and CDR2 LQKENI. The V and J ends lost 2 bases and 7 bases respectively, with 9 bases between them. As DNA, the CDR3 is TGTGCCAGCTCACCAGCGGCAGGGGAGCAGTACTTC. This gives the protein CASSPAAGEQYF. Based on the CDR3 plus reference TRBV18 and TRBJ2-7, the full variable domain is NAGVMQNPRHLVRRRGQEARLRCSPMKGHSHVYWYRQLPEEGLKFMVYLQKENIIDESGMPKERFSAEFPKEGPSILRIQQVVRGDSAAYFCASSPAAGEQYFGPGTRLTVT.

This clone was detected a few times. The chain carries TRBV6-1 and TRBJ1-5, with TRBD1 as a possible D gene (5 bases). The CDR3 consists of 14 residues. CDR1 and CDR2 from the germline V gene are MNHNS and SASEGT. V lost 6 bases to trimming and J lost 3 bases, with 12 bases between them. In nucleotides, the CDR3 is TGTGCCAGCAGGGTATGGGGGGACAATCAGCCCCAGCATTTT. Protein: CASRVWGDNQPQHF.